This is a list of T cell receptor beta chains from one sample in a study of blood T cell repertoires in COVID-19. The method was immunoSEQ multiplex PCR; TCRdb's version includes in-frame clones alone and lacks a portion of them. The repertoire holds approximately 240,000 clones, roughly 81% seen once, with under 3.5% in the top ten. The sequencing input was peripheral blood. The source of these receptors is a man in his forties or fifties who had recovered from COVID-19. The CDR3 runs from the conserved cysteine through the conserved F or W. A D gene is named only where the DNA matches it firmly. The size field is filled for only some rows; it gives once, few, many or a size class.

J gene,clone size,D gene,V gene,CDR3 protein,CDR3 DNA
TRBJ1-2,.,TRBD1,TRBV12-3/TRBV12-4,CASRPDRGYGYTF,TGTGCCAGCAGACCGGACAGGGGCTATGGCTACACCTTC
TRBJ1-6,many,TRBD1,TRBV5-1,CASSLSGGAYSPLHF,TGCGCCAGCAGCTTGTCAGGGGGCGCCTATTCACCCCTCCACTTT
TRBJ1-5,.,.,TRBV7-9,CASSLAHNGQPNQPQHF,TGTGCCAGCAGCTTAGCGCATAACGGACAGCCTAATCAGCCCCAGCATTTT
TRBJ2-5,.,TRBD2,TRBV29-1,CSVEGGAGVVWTQYF,TGCAGCGTTGAAGGTGGAGCGGGAGTCGTTTGGACCCAGTACTTC
TRBJ2-3,.,.,TRBV5-1,CASSPSVVTDTQYF,TGCGCCAGCAGCCCTAGTGTTGTGACAGATACGCAGTATTTT
TRBJ1-1,.,.,TRBV5-1,CASSGTPGTNTEAFF,TGCGCCAGCAGCGGGACACCGGGGACGAACACTGAAGCTTTCTTT
TRBJ1-5,.,.,TRBV24-1,CATSATGRGQPQHF,TGTGCCACCAGTGCTACAGGGAGAGGCCAGCCCCAGCATTTT
TRBJ2-7,.,TRBD1,TRBV6-1,CASSEAQGQGFFFLTYEQYF,TGTGCCAGCAGTGAAGCGCAGGGACAGGGGTTTTTTTTTCTCACCTACGAGCAGTACTTC
TRBJ2-7,once,TRBD2,TRBV5-5,CASSLGTSGILYEQYF,TGTGCCAGCAGCTTGGGGACTAGCGGGATTCTGTACGAGCAGTACTTC
TRBJ1-6,few,.,TRBV7-2,CASSLGRSNSPLHF,TGTGCCAGCAGCTTAGGACGGAGTAATTCACCCCTCCACTTT
TRBJ1-5,once,TRBD1,TRBV3-1/TRBV3-2,CASSPGGNSNQPQHF,TGTGCCAGCAGCCCAGGGGGTAATAGCAATCAGCCCCAGCATTTT
TRBJ2-6,.,.,TRBV28,CASSVQSRSGANVLTF,TGTGCCAGCAGCGTCCAATCTCGGTCTGGGGCCAACGTCCTGACTTTC
TRBJ2-5,.,.,TRBV10-2,CASSEIQRPGETQYF,TGCGCCAGCAGTGAGATCCAACGGCCCGGGGAGACCCAGTACTTC
TRBJ2-7,.,.,TRBV28,CASSLVAPYEQYF,TGTGCCAGCAGTTTAGTAGCACCATACGAGCAGTACTTC
TRBJ2-5,.,.,TRBV19,CASSIDSSPTGLQETQYF,TGTGCCAGTAGTATAGATTCTAGCCCCACAGGGCTCCAAGAGACCCAGTACTTC
TRBJ1-5,.,.,TRBV9,CASSPGTHANQPQHF,TGTGCCAGCTCCCCGGGAACGCATGCCAATCAGCCCCAGCATTTT
TRBJ2-1,.,TRBD2,TRBV28,CASTASGVYNEQFF,TGTGCCAGCACTGCTAGCGGAGTCTACAATGAGCAGTTCTTC
TRBJ2-1,.,TRBD2,TRBV2,CASSVASGFNEQFF,TGTGCCAGCAGTGTGGCTAGCGGTTTCAATGAGCAGTTCTTC
TRBJ2-5,.,TRBD1,TRBV5-4,CASSLDRGETQYF,TGTGCCAGCAGCTTGGACAGGGGAGAGACCCAGTACTTC
TRBJ1-1,few,.,TRBV19,CASTYRENTEAFF,TGTGCCAGTACGTACAGGGAGAACACTGAAGCTTTCTTT
TRBJ1-2,.,.,TRBV7-9,CASSLYGGTNYGYTF,TGTGCCAGCAGCTTATACGGGGGGACTAACTATGGCTACACCTTC
TRBJ2-5,once,TRBD2,TRBV9,CASSPRLGLAGGETQYF,TGTGCCAGCAGCCCCCGTTTAGGACTAGCGGGGGGGGAGACCCAGTACTTC
TRBJ1-1,.,.,TRBV9,CASSVQGSNTEAFF,TGTGCCAGCAGCGTACAGGGGTCGAACACTGAAGCTTTCTTT
TRBJ2-7,once,.,TRBV20-1,CSAGGYREQYF,TGCAGTGCCGGAGGGTATCGCGAGCAGTACTTC
TRBJ2-1,.,TRBD2,TRBV27,CASRAPGLAVNEQFF,TGTGCCAGCAGGGCCCCGGGACTAGCGGTCAATGAGCAGTTCTTC
TRBJ2-1,.,TRBD1,TRBV5-6,CASSFRDRGRGQFF,TGTGCCAGCAGCTTCCGGGACAGGGGGCGAGGGCAGTTCTTC
TRBJ2-1,.,TRBD2,TRBV7-2,CASSPPGLAIEQFF,TGTGCCAGCAGCCCTCCGGGACTAGCTATTGAGCAGTTCTTC